Presented here are 12 T cell receptor beta chains from one specimen sequenced in a study of blood T cell repertoires in COVID-19. Assay: immunoSEQ multiplex PCR; the TCRdb copy retains only in-frame clones and omits some. The sample holds roughly 43,000 clones; about 90% are singletons and the top ten take roughly 3.1%. The specimen was peripheral blood. These receptors were obtained from a man between 50 and 59 years old with active COVID-19.

The chain joins TRBV7-2 to TRBJ1-1; D might be TRBD1 (6 bases). This CDR3 region has 14 residues. Germline V gene lookup returns CDR1 SGHTA and CDR2 FQGNSA. Trimming cost V 5 bases and J 4 bases, with 14 bases left between them. CDR3 protein: CASSRHRARTEAFF. In DNA form, the CDR3 reads TGTGCCAGCAGCCGCCACAGGGCGCGCACTGAAGCTTTCTTT.

The chain recombines TRBV3-1 (or the pseudogene TRBV3-2) with TRBJ2-5; a possible D gene is TRBD1 (6 bases). Germline V CDR1 and CDR2: LGHDT, YNNKEL (reference sequence). The CDR3 consists of 14 residues. The V gene lost 1 base and the J gene lost 4 bases, with 10 bases spanning the gap. CDR3 protein: CASSQGQELETQYF. The CDR3 DNA reads as TGTGCCAGCAGCCAAGGACAGGAGCTAGAGACCCAGTACTTC.

The chain employs TRBV28 and TRBJ1-2, with D possibly being TRBD1 (6 bases). Between the trimmed V and J ends, which lost 3 bases and 6 bases, there was a span of 17 bases. The CDR3 loop spans 15 amino acids. Germline V gene sequence: CDR1 MDHEN, CDR2 SYDVKM. The CDR3, as DNA: TGTGCCAGCAGTTTTCTGGAGAGACAGGCACATGGCTACACCTTC. Its protein is CASSFLERQAHGYTF.

A note on this clone: The junction shows a germline mismatch at one end, possibly a read error. The chain is built from TRBV7-7 and TRBJ2-1; TRBD1 aligns across 8 bases. Per germline, CDR1 SSHAT and CDR2 FNYEAQ (reference sequence). The length of the CDR3 is 15 residues. CDR3 sequence (DNA): TGTGCTAGCAGCTCCGGGACAGGACCTTACAATGAGCAGTTCTTC. Translation: CASSSGTGPYNEQFF.

The chain carries TRBV11-2 and TRBJ2-4, with 7 bases matching TRBD1. The germline gives CDR1 SGHAT, CDR2 FQNNGV. V gave up 1 base and J gave up 8 bases; unmatched junction bases: 8. The CDR3 totals 15 residues. In DNA, the CDR3 is TGTGCCAGCAGCTTAGTAGGGGGCGAGTCGGACATTCAGTACTTC. Encoded protein: CASSLVGGESDIQYF.

The gene calls are TRBV5-4 and TRBJ2-7; 11 bases match TRBD2. V shed 4 bases, J shed 4 bases, and the junction held 4 bases outside the gene matches. The CDR3 contains 14 residues. Germline loops: CDR1 SGHNT, CDR2 YYREEE (reference sequence). CDR3 loop: CASSPTSGVYEQYF. Here the CDR3 DNA reads TGTGCCAGCAGCCCGACTAGCGGGGTATACGAGCAGTACTTC.

This clone came up once. V usage is TRBV9 and J usage is TRBJ2-2, with D possibly matching TRBD2 (6 bases). Trimming took 2 bases from V and 7 from J, leaving 12 bases between them. Germline CDR1 SGDLS, CDR2 YYNGEE. The CDR3 loop spans 14 amino acids. For the CDR3, the DNA is TGTGCCAGCAGCGTTCCCCCGGAGGGCGGGGAGCTGTTTTTT. Translated, it gives CASSVPPEGGELFF.

The table lists this clone with a few counts. The V call is TRBV20-1, the J call TRBJ2-4; D could derive from TRBD1 or TRBD2 (5 bases each). Trimming removed 3 bases from V and 5 bases from J, with 8 bases in between. The CDR3 runs to 12 residues. Germline CDR1 DFQATT, CDR2 SNEGSKA (reference sequence). The CDR3 loop is CSASGGENIQYF. In DNA, the CDR3 is TGCAGTGCTAGTGGGGGAGAAAACATTCAGTACTTC.

The V call is TRBV4-1, the J call TRBJ2-1, with D uncertain. Trimming pared 0 bases from V and 0 bases from J, leaving 6 bases between. The CDR3 consists of 15 residues. CDR1 and CDR2 (germline): MGHRA, YSYEKL. CDR3 DNA sequence: TGCGCCAGCAGCCAAGAGAGCTACTCCTACAATGAGCAGTTCTTC. Amino acids: CASSQESYSYNEQFF.

The chain has TRBV6-1 and TRBJ1-1, with TRBD1 matching over 7 bases. The CDR3 loop spans 15 amino acids. Germline-derived CDR1 and CDR2 are MNHNS and SASEGT. V lost 3 bases to trimming and J lost 5 bases; unmatched junction nucleotides: 9. CDR3 nucleotides: TGTGCCAGCAGTGATAGGTTTTTACAGGGGACTGAAGCTTTCTTT. It is translated as CASSDRFLQGTEAFF.

Only one count was recorded for this clone. CDR3 sequence: CASSPNSPIQGLSYNEQFF. DNA for the CDR3: TGTGCCAGCAGTCCCAATTCCCCGATTCAGGGTTTATCCTACAATGAGCAGTTCTTC. The chain couples TRBV27 to TRBJ2-1; possible D gene TRBD1, 5 bases. In germline, CDR1 is MNHEY, CDR2 SMNVEV (reference sequence). V was pared by 5 bases and J by 1 base, with 24 bases between. This CDR3 has 19 residues.

V is TRBV9 and J is TRBJ2-2; 9 nucleotides match TRBD2. V lost 4 bases to trimming and J lost 0 bases; unmatched junction nucleotides: 1. This CDR3 contains 15 residues. CDR1 is SGDLS and CDR2 is YYNGEE in the germline V gene. CDR3 sequence reads: CASSTSGSNTGELFF. The CDR3 DNA is TGTGCCAGCAGCACTAGCGGGTCGAACACCGGGGAGCTGTTTTTT.